These 21 T cell receptor beta chains came from one sample sequenced in a study of neurological immune-mediated disorders. TCRdb independently ran MiXCR on the 5' RACE reads; one entry per CDR3 protein. Among nearly 60,000 distinct CDR3 sequences listed, approximately 3.1% were seen once. Sequencing was performed on PBMCs. The receptor source for this set is a woman aged 60 to 75 with multiple sclerosis.

This clonotype was detected ten times or more. The gene calls are TRBV3-1 and TRBJ2-3; maybe TRBD2 (6 bases). CDR3 size: 14 residues. Trimming took off 10 bases at V and 5 bases at J, with 19 bases between the two ends. Germline-derived CDR1 and CDR2 are LGHDT and YNNKEL (reference sequence). The CDR3 is CATRPGEIKDTQYF. In DNA, the CDR3 is TGTGCCACCCGTCCGGGGGAAATTAAAGATACGCAGTATTTT.

This clonotype was counted ten times or more. CDR3 region: CASSVGRGYTF. The CDR3 coding sequence is TGCGCCAGCAGTGTTGGCCGGGGCTACACCTTC. The V and J genes are TRBV10-2 and TRBJ1-2; D ambiguous. The CDR3 extends over 11 amino acids. V was pared by 4 bases and J by 8 bases, with 8 bases between. Germline V gene data show CDR1 as WSHSY and CDR2 as SAAADI.

This clonotype appeared many times. The rearrangement links TRBV12-3 or TRBV12-4 to TRBJ1-2; D might be TRBD1 (6 bases). Between the trimmed V and J ends, which lost 5 bases and 4 bases, there was a span of 11 bases. The CDR3 runs to 13 residues. Here the CDR3 reads CASSQQGPYGYTF. The CDR3 DNA reads as TGTGCCAGCAGTCAACAGGGACCCTATGGCTACACCTTC.

This clonotype was counted ten times or more. Since a much larger clone is just one base distant, this may be a read error. The genes are TRBV28 and TRBJ2-4, with 8 bases lining up with TRBD1. The CDR3 covers 13 residues. Looked up from germline, CDR1 is MDHEN and CDR2 is SYDVKM. V shed 4 bases and J 10 bases; nucleotides not matched to a gene: 6. The CDR3 protein is CASSSWTGKIQYF. The CDR3 bases are TGTGCCAGCAGTTCCTGGACAGGGAAAATTCAGTACTTC.

This clonotype has at least ten counts. The chain joins TRBV20-1 to TRBJ2-3, with D perhaps matching TRBD1 or TRBD2 (5 bases each). V was cut by 3 bases and J by 0 bases, with 16 bases left in between. The CDR3 is 16 residues long. The germline V gene encodes CDR1 DFQATT and CDR2 SNEGSKA (reference sequence). The chain's CDR3 is CSARTRDAMSTDTQYF. DNA for the CDR3: TGCAGTGCTAGGACCCGGGACGCGATGAGCACAGATACGCAGTATTTT.

The table lists this clonotype with many counts. The chain is built from TRBV9 and TRBJ1-1; D is ambiguous. CDR1 SGDLS and CDR2 YYNGEE come from the germline V gene. The germline V and J ends were trimmed by 0 bases and 2 bases, with 11 bases remaining between them. The CDR3 loop spans 15 amino acids. The CDR3 DNA is TGTGCCAGCAGCGTAGGGGGAACCCAAAACACTGAAGCTTTCTTT. Protein: CASSVGGTQNTEAFF.

This clonotype was seen at least ten times. The gene calls are TRBV12-5 and TRBJ2-6, with 8 nucleotides matching TRBD1. With 9 bases clipped from V and 0 bases from J, the junction kept 10 bases outside the gene matches. CDR3 size: 17 residues. Germline lookup yields CDR1 LGHNT and CDR2 FRNRAP. CDR3: CASDRGGRNSGANVLTF. CDR3 coding DNA: TGTGCTAGCGACAGGGGTGGACGAAACTCTGGGGCCAACGTCCTGACTTTC. The full variable domain, its missing parts supplied by reference TRBV12-5 and TRBJ2-6, is DARVTQTPRHKVTEMGQEVTMRCQPILGHNTVFWYRQTMMQGLELLAYFRNRAPLDDSGMPKDRFSAEMPDATLATLKIQPSEPRDSAVYFCASDRGGRNSGANVLTFGAGSRLTVL.

This clonotype was counted ten times or more. The chain joins TRBV7-3 to TRBJ2-3; the D is unclear. Germline V gene lookup returns CDR1 SGHTA and CDR2 FQGTGA. V was shortened by 2 bases and J by 4 bases, with 7 bases between the two germline ends. CDR3 length equals 13 residues. The CDR3 sequence is CASSLREADTQYF. CDR3 sequence (DNA): TGTGCCAGCAGCTTACGAGAGGCAGATACGCAGTATTTT.

This clonotype came up many times. The rearrangement links TRBV27 to TRBJ2-7; TRBD1 agrees at 7 bases. The trim removed 2 bases at V and 2 bases at J, leaving 3 bases unmatched. The CDR3 is 14 amino acids. Per the germline V gene, CDR1 is MNHEY and CDR2 is SMNVEV (reference sequence). The CDR3 DNA is TGTGCCAGCAGTTTACTCGGACAGGCCTACGAGCAGTACTTC. Translation: CASSLLGQAYEQYF.

This clonotype was seen ten or more times. The J gene is TRBJ1-4, the V gene TRBV5-1; TRBD1 matches 7 bases. Per the germline V gene, CDR1 is SGHRS and CDR2 is YFSETQ. The junction had 13 bases not matched to a gene; V was cut back by 4 bases and J by 4 bases. This CDR3 has 17 residues. CDR3 DNA sequence: TGCGCCAGCAGCGATTTTCGACAGGGTGGCCATAATGAAAAACTGTTTTTT. It specifies CASSDFRQGGHNEKLFF.

The V and J genes are TRBV12-3 or TRBV12-4 and TRBJ1-5; 7 bases map to TRBD1. The V and J ends lost 7 bases and 4 bases, in that order; junction bases with no gene match: 7. The CDR3 consists of 14 residues. The CDR3 DNA reads TGTGCCAGCACCCCGGACAGGAGGAATCAGCCCCAGCATTTT. Protein sequence: CASTPDRRNQPQHF.

This clonotype was seen many times. J is TRBJ2-7 and V is TRBV18; 7 bases line up with TRBD2. The CDR3 spans 14 residues. Germline V gives CDR1 KGHSH, CDR2 LQKENI. The V gene end was trimmed by 1 base and the J gene end by 7 bases; junction bases not matched to a gene: 7. For the CDR3, the DNA is TGTGCCAGCTCACCACAGGCGGGAGCTGGAGAGCAGTACTTC. Translated, it gives CASSPQAGAGEQYF.

This clonotype has a count of ten or more. V usage is TRBV29-1 and J usage is TRBJ2-2, with 10 bases lining up with TRBD1. The CDR3 spans 17 residues. Germline-derived CDR1 and CDR2 are SQVTM and ANQGSEA. V gave up 0 bases and J gave up 5 bases; unmatched junction bases: 9. For the CDR3, the DNA is TGCAGCGTTGAAGATAGGTACCGGGACAGGGGTACCGGGGAGCTGTTTTTT. This encodes CSVEDRYRDRGTGELFF.

This clonotype has ten or more counts. This sequence joins TRBV5-5 and TRBJ2-7; 10 nucleotides line up with TRBD1. Germline V gene sequence: CDR1 SGHKS, CDR2 YYEKEE (reference sequence). This CDR3 spans 14 amino acids. Trimming cost V 4 bases and J 5 bases; bases outside gene matches: 6. CDR3 in DNA: TGTGCCAGCAGCCCGTGGACAGGGGGTCACGAGCAGTACTTC. This encodes CASSPWTGGHEQYF.

This clonotype came up many times. This rearrangement joins TRBV7-2 to TRBJ1-2; tentative D call: TRBD1 (6 bases). V lost 5 bases, J lost 4 bases, and 17 bases lay in between. The germline V gene encodes CDR1 SGHTA and CDR2 FQGNSA. The CDR3 is 15 residues long. CDR3 DNA: TGTGCCAGCAGCCTGTACAGGGATATACTCTATGGCTACACCTTC. Its translation: CASSLYRDILYGYTF. The full variable domain, completed using reference TRBV7-2 and TRBJ1-2, is GAGVSQSPSNKVTEKGKDVELRCDPISGHTALYWYRQSLGQGLEFLIYFQGNSAPDKSGLPSDRFSAERTGGSVSTLTIQRTQQEDSAVYLCASSLYRDILYGYTFGSGTRLTVV.

This clonotype was picked up many times. This rearrangement joins TRBV11-2 to TRBJ2-5; D call uncertain. The germline V gene has CDR1 SGHAT and CDR2 FQNNGV. Trimming left V 1 base short and J 5 bases short, with 14 bases between. The CDR3 runs 15 residues. The CDR3 region has the DNA TGTGCCAGCAGCTTAGGCGATAGATACGCGGAGACCCAGTACTTC. Translated: CASSLGDRYAETQYF.

Ten or more counts support this clonotype. This rearrangement joins TRBV27 to TRBJ2-7; 8 nucleotides align to TRBD2. In germline, CDR1 is MNHEY, CDR2 SMNVEV (reference sequence). The CDR3 length is 15 residues. V trimming: 11 bases; J trimming: 3 bases; junction bases outside the gene matches: 15. CDR3 in amino acids: CASATHGSGSYEQYF. CDR3 in DNA: TGTGCCTCGGCCACCCATGGCAGCGGGAGCTACGAGCAGTACTTC.

This clonotype showed up many times. The V gene is TRBV20-1, the J gene TRBJ1-3; no clear D. CDR3 length: 17 amino acids. Per the germline V gene, CDR1 is DFQATT and CDR2 is SNEGSKA (reference sequence). V was pared by 7 bases and J by 2 bases, with 24 bases between. The CDR3 DNA follows: TGCAGTGTTAACCTTTTCGCGACCGCTACACCTGGAAACACCATATATTTT. It translates to CSVNLFATATPGNTIYF.

This clonotype was observed many times. The chain has TRBV5-1 and TRBJ2-2; D perhaps matches TRBD1 (6 bases). V was trimmed by 4 bases and J by 2 bases, leaving 12 bases between them. Germline-derived CDR1 and CDR2 are SGHRS and YFSETQ. The CDR3 sequence is 15 residues long. The CDR3 reads CASSRGTPNTGELFF. The CDR3 DNA reads as TGCGCCAGCAGCCGTGGGACACCAAACACCGGGGAGCTGTTTTTT.

In its sample, this clonotype was seen many times. The V call is TRBV5-6, the J call TRBJ2-6, with 9 bases fitting TRBD1. The CDR3 loop spans 13 amino acids. Germline CDR1 SGHDT, CDR2 YYEEEE. Trimming at V came to 4 bases and at J to 10 bases, leaving 3 bases not matched to a gene. DNA of the CDR3: TGTGCCAGCAGCATGGGACAGGGAAACGTCCTGACTTTC. Its translation: CASSMGQGNVLTF.

This clonotype was detected a few times. The rearrangement joins TRBV19 to TRBJ2-1; TRBD1 matches 11 bases. Germline V gives CDR1 LNHDA, CDR2 SQIVND (reference sequence). The CDR3 totals 13 residues. J lost 4 bases, V lost 10 bases, and 3 bases had no gene match. The CDR3 DNA follows: TGTGCCACGGGACAGGGGGTTTACAATGAGCAGTTCTTC. Its protein product is CATGQGVYNEQFF.